This T cell receptor beta chain was captured by sequencing in a study of blood T cell repertoires in COVID-19. The CDR3 consists of 11 residues. Trimming at V came to 5 bases and at J to 8 bases, leaving 3 bases not matched to a gene. Germline CDR1 reads MNHEY; CDR2 reads SVGAGI. Profiling relied on immunoSEQ multiplex PCR, and the TCRdb table lists in-frame clones only, not all of them. The sample includes some 300,000 clones, 90% of them seen just once. The count of this clone is one. Input material: PBMCs or T cells enriched from blood (not recorded which). The origin of this receptor is a woman under 30 with acute COVID-19. The chain has TRBV6-5 and TRBJ2-7; 7 nucleotides match TRBD1. The CDR3 nucleotides read TGTGCCAGCAGTCTAGGGGGCCAGCAGTACTTC. It encodes CASSLGGQQYF.